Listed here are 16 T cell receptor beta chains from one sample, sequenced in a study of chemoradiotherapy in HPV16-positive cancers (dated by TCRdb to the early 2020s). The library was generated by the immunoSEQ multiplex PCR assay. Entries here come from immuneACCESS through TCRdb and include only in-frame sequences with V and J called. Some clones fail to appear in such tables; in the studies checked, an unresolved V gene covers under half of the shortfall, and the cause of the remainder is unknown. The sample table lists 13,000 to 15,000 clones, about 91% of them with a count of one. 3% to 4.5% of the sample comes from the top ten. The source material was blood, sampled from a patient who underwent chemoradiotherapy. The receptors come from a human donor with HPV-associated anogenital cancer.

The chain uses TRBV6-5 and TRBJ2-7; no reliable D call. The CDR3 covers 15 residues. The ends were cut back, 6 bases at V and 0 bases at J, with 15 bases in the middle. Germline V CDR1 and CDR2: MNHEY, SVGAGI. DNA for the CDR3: TGTGCCAGCAGAAAAAAGGCCAGATTCTCCTACGAGCAGTACTTC. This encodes CASRKKARFSYEQYF.

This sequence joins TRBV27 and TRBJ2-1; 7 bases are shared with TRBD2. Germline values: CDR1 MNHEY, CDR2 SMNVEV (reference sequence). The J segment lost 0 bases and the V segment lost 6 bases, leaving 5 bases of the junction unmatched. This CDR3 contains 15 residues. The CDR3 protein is CASRGSGISYNEQFF. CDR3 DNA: TGTGCCAGCAGGGGAAGCGGGATCTCCTACAATGAGCAGTTCTTC.

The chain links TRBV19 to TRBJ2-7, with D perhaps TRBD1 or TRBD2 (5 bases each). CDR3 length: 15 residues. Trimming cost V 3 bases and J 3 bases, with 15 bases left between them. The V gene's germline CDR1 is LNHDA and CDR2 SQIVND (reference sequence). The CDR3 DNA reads TGTGCCAGTAGTATGGGGGTGGGCCGGTACTACGAGCAGTACTTC. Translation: CASSMGVGRYYEQYF.

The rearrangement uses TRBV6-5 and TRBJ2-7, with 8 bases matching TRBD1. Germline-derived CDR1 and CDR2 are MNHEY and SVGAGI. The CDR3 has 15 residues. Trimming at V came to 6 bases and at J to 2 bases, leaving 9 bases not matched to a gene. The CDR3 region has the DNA TGTGCCAGCAGAACCCGGGACAGGTCCCCCTACGAGCAGTACTTC. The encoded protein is CASRTRDRSPYEQYF.

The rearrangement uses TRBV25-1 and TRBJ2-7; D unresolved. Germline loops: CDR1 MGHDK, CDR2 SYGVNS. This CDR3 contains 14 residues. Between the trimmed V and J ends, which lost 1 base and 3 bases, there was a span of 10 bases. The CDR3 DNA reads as TGTGCCAGCAGTGAATTCGACGGTCACTACGAGCAGTACTTC. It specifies CASSEFDGHYEQYF.

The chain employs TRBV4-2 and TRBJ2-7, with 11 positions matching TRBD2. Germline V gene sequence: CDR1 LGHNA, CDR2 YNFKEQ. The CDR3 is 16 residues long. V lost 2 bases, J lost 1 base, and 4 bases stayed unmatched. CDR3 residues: CASSQLLAGGSYEQYF. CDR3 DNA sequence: TGTGCCAGCAGCCAACTTCTAGCGGGAGGATCCTACGAGCAGTACTTC.

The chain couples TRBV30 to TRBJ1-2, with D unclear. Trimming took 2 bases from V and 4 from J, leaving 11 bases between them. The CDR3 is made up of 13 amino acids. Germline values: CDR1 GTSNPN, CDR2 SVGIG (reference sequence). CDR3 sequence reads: CAWSRDRPYGYTF. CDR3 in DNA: TGTGCCTGGAGTAGAGACCGACCCTATGGCTACACCTTC. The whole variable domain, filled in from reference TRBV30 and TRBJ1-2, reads SQTIHQWPATLVQPVGSPLSLECTVEGTSNPNLYWYRQAAGRGLQLLFYSVGIGQISSEVPQNLSASRPQDRQFILSSKKLLLSDSGFYLCAWSRDRPYGYTFGSGTRLTVV.

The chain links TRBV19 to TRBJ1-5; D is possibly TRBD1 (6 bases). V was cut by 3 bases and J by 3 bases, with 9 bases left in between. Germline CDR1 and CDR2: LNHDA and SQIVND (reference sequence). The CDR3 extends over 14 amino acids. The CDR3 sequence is CASSMGGLNQPQHF. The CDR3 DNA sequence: TGTGCCAGTAGTATGGGGGGCCTCAATCAGCCCCAGCATTTT.

DNA for the CDR3: TGCAGTGCTCGGACTTCCTACGAGCAGTACTTC. It codes for CSARTSYEQYF. This chain uses TRBV20-1 with TRBJ2-7; D is perhaps TRBD2 (5 bases). Germline assignment: CDR1 DFQATT and CDR2 SNEGSKA (reference sequence). V was clipped by 5 bases and J by 1 base, with 6 bases between them. The CDR3 runs to 11 residues.

The CDR3 spells CASSSLNPGGGGYTF. The CDR3 DNA reads TGCGCCAGCAGCTCGCTTAATCCGGGGGGCGGAGGCTACACCTTC. The rearrangement uses TRBV5-1 and TRBJ1-2; D possibly corresponds to TRBD1 (6 bases). Trimming pared 3 bases from V and 8 bases from J, leaving 20 bases between. This CDR3 is 15 amino acids long. The germline CDR1 and CDR2 sequences are SGHRS and YFSETQ.

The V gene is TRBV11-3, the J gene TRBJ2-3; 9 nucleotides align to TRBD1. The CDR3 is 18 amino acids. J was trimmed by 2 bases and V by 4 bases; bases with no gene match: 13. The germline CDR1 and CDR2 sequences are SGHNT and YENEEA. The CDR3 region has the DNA TGTGCCAGCAGCTCTCGAGGGGCCGGGACAGGGCACACAGATACGCAGTATTTT. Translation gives CASSSRGAGTGHTDTQYF.

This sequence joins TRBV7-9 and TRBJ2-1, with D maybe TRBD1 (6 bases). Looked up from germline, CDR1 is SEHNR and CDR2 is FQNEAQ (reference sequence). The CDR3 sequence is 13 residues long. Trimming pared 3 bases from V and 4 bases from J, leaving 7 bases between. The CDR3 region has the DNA TGTGCCAGCAGCTTCCAGGGGTACAATGAGCAGTTCTTC. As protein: CASSFQGYNEQFF.

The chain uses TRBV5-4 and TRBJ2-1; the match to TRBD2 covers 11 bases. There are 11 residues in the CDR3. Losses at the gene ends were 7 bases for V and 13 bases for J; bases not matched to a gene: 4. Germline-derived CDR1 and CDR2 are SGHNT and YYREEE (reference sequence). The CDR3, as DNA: TGTGCCAGCGGGGGGACTAGCGGCCAGTTCTTC. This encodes CASGGTSGQFF.

CDR3 sequence reads: CASSSDSYGYTF. In DNA, the CDR3 is TGTGCCAGCAGCTCGGACAGCTATGGCTACACCTTC. V and J are TRBV7-9 and TRBJ1-2; weak D call: TRBD1 (6 bases). Germline V CDR1 and CDR2: SEHNR, FQNEAQ (reference sequence). This CDR3 comprises 12 residues. V was shortened by 4 bases and J by 4 bases, with 7 bases between the two germline ends.

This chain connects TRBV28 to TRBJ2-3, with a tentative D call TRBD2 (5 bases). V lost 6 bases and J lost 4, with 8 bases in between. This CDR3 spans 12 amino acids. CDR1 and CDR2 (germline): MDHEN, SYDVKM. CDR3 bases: TGTGCCAGCAGGTTCGGGGCAGATACGCAGTATTTT. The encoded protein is CASRFGADTQYF.

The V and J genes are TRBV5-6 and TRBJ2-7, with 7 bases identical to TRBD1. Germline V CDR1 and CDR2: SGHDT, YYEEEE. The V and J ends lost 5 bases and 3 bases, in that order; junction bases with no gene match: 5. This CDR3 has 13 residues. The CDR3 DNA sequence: TGTGCCAGCAGGCTGACAGGGATCTACGAGCAGTACTTC. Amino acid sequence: CASRLTGIYEQYF.